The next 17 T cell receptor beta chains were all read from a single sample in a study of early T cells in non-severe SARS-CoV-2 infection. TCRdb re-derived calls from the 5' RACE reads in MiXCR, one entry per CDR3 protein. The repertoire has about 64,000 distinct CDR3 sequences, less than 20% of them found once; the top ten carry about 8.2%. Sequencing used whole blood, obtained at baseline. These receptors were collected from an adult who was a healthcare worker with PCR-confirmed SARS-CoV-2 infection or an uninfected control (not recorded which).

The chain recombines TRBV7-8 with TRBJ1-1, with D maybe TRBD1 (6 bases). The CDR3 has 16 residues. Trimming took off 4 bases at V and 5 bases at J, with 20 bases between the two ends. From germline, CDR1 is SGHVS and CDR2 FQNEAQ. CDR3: CASSYPSRGAGTEAFF. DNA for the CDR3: TGTGCCAGCAGCTACCCAAGCCGGGGGGCAGGGACTGAAGCTTTCTTT.

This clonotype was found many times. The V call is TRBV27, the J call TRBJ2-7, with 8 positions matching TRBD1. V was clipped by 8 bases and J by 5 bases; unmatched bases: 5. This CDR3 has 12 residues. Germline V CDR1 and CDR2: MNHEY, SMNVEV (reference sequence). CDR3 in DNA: TGTGCCAGCCGACAGGGGTACAACGAGCAGTACTTC. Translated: CASRQGYNEQYF.

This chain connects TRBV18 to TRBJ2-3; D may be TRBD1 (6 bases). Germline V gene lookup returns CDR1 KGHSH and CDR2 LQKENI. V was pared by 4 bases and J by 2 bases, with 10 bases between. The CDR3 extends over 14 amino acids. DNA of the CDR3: TGTGCCAGCTCACTCGGGACACCCACAGATACGCAGTATTTT. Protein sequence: CASSLGTPTDTQYF.

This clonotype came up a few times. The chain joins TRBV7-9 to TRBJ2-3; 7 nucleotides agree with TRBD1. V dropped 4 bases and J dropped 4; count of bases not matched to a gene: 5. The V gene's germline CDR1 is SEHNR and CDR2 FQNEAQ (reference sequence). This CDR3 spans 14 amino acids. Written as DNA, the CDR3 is TGTGCCAGCAGCTCGGGACAGCGGCCAGATACGCAGTATTTT. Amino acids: CASSSGQRPDTQYF.

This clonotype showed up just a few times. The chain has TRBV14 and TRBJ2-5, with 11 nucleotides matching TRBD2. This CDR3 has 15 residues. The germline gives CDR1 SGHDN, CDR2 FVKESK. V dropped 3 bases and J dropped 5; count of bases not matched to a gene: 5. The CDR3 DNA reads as TGTGCCAGCAGCCAGCGACTAGCGGGACCGGAGACCCAGTACTTC. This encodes CASSQRLAGPETQYF.

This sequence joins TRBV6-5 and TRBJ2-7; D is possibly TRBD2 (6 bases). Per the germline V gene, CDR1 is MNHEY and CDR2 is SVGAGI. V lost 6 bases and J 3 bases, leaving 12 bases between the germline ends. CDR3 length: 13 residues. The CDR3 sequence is CASSRTKLYEQYF. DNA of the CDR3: TGTGCCAGCAGCCGGACTAAACTCTACGAGCAGTACTTC.

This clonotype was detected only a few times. CDR3: CASSSAGQGEETQYF. Here the CDR3 DNA reads TGTGCCAGCAGTTCCGCGGGACAGGGAGAAGAGACCCAGTACTTC. The chain has TRBV6-5 and TRBJ2-5; 9 positions agree with TRBD1. The germline V gene encodes CDR1 MNHEY and CDR2 SVGAGI. The CDR3 is made up of 15 amino acids. The V segment lost 4 bases and the J segment 3 bases; nucleotides outside the gene matches: 6.

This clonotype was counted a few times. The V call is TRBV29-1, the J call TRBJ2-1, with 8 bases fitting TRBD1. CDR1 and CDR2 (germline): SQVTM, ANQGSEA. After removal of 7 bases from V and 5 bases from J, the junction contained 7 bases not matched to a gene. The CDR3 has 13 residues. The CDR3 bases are TGCAGCGCCGAGACAGGGGAGGACAATGAGCAGTTCTTC. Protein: CSAETGEDNEQFF.

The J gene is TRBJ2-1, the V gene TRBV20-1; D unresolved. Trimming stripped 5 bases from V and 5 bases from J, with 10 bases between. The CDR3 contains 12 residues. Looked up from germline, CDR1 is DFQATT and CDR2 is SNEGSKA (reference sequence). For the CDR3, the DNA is TGCAGTGCTCCTCGGATGCACAATGAGCAGTTCTTC. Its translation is CSAPRMHNEQFF.

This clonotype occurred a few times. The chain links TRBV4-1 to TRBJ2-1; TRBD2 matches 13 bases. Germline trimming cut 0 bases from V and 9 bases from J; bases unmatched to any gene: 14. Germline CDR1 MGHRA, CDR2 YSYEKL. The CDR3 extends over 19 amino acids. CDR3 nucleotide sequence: TGCGCCAGCAGCCAAGATACACTAGCGGGGGGGCCGGTAGGCAGTGAGCAGTTCTTC. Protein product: CASSQDTLAGGPVGSEQFF.

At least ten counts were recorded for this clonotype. CDR3 amino acids: CASSPRQANTGELFF. The CDR3 bases are TGTGCCAGCAGTCCCCGACAGGCGAACACCGGGGAGCTGTTTTTT. This rearrangement joins TRBV27 to TRBJ2-2; the D gene is possibly TRBD1 (6 bases). Germline lookup yields CDR1 MNHEY and CDR2 SMNVEV (reference sequence). V was pared by 5 bases and J by 0 bases, with 10 bases between. CDR3 size: 15 residues.

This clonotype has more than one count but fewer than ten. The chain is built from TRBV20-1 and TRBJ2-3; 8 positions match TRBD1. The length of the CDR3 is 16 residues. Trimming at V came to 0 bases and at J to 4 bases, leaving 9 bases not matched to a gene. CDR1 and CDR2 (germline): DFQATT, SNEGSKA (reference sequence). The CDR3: CSARDLGRGHSDTQYF. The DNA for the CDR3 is TGCAGTGCTAGAGATCTAGGCAGGGGGCACTCAGATACGCAGTATTTT.

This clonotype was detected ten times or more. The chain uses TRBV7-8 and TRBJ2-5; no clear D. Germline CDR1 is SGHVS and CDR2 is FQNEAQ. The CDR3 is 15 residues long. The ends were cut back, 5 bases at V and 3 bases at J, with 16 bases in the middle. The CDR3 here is CASSPLTKAEETQYF. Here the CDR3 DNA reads TGTGCCAGCAGCCCCCTCACGAAGGCCGAAGAGACCCAGTACTTC.

The CDR3, as DNA: TGTGCCAGTAGCCGGGGGACAGGAGGATTGAACACCGGGGAGCTGTTTTTT. This gives the protein CASSRGTGGLNTGELFF. The chain joins TRBV19 to TRBJ2-2; the match to TRBD1 covers 8 bases. With V trimmed by 6 bases and J by 1 base, 10 bases remained unmatched. This CDR3 contains 17 residues. CDR1 and CDR2 (germline): LNHDA, SQIVND (reference sequence).

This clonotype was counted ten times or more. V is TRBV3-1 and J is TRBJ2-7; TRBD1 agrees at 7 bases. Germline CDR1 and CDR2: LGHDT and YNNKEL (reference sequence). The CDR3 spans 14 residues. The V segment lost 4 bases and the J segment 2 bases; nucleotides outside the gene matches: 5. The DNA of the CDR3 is TGTGCCAGCAGCCGAGAGGGACAGACCTACGAGCAGTACTTC. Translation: CASSREGQTYEQYF.

CDR3 nucleotides: TGTGCCAGCAGCTTGGCTTTGACCGTTAATCAGCCCCAGCATTTT. Its protein is CASSLALTVNQPQHF. J is TRBJ1-5 and V is TRBV5-5; D gene uncertain. The CDR3 loop spans 15 amino acids. The V end lost 0 bases, the J end lost 4 bases, and 11 bases lay between the germline ends. Germline V CDR1 and CDR2: SGHKS, YYEKEE (reference sequence).

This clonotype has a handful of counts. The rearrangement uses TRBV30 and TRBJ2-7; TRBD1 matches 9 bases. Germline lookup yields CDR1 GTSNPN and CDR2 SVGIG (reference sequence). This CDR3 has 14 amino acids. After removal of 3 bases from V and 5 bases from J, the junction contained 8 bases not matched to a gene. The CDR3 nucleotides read TGTGCCTGGAGGCCCGGGACAGGGAGGAACGAGCAGTACTTC. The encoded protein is CAWRPGTGRNEQYF.